This TCR beta chain stems from a study of CD4 T cells in relation to SARS-CoV-2 and coronaviruses. Study-wide background: PBMCs were cultured with antigen for over 8 days before TCR beta sequencing. Controls used an HIV-1 Nef peptide pool or no peptide. Study-wide points: Crossreactive clones expanded significantly less to SARS-CoV-2 than monoreactive clones.

Note on this clone: Its target is not known.

Before the COVID-19 pandemic, during about 2011-2019, CD4+ T cells were taken from unexposed donors. CD4+ T cells were isolated from the cells after less than 13 days of culture. Testing used SARS-CoV-2 S/N and four cold-coronavirus spikes on unexposed-donor CD4+ T cells, cells permitting. V was shortened by 4 bases and J by 3 bases, with 7 bases between the two germline ends. Germline V CDR1 and CDR2: LNHDA, SQIVND (reference sequence). The CDR3 is 12 residues long. Here immunoSEQ multiplex PCR was the method, and the copy in TCRdb shows in-frame clones only, minus some. The profile shows some 16,000 clones, 70% to 85% of them singletons.

This sequence was found in a human donor in good health. The V gene is TRBV19, the J gene TRBJ2-7; D gene ambiguous. Specimen: CD4+ T cells from PBMCs, cultured in vitro. CDR3 sequence reads: CASSTHDYEQYF. CDR3 in DNA: TGTGCCAGTAGTACCCACGACTACGAGCAGTACTTC.